This is a list of T cell receptor beta chains from one sample in a study of blood T cell repertoires in COVID-19. TCRdb keeps only in-frame clones here, not all; method: immunoSEQ multiplex PCR. The sample holds fewer than 250,000 clones, 84% seen once. Sequenced sample: PBMCs or T cells enriched from blood (not recorded which). Source of these receptors: a woman aged 25 to 39 who had recovered from COVID-19. The CDR3 runs from the conserved cysteine through the conserved F or W.

TRBV6-5 14 CAISRDSGYNEQFF
TRBV5-4 15 CASSLSLAGAYEQYF
TRBV18 14 CASSPGTATYEQYF
TRBV14 14 CASRVSGSTDTQYF
TRBV5-1 15 CASSPGLAGYNEQFF
TRBV19 13 CASSMGPNQPQHF
TRBV3-1/TRBV3-2 18 CASSPRLALAGGYNEQFF
TRBV12-1 16 CASSFLTPDYPYEQYF
TRBV18 16 CASSPPVATSTDTQYF
TRBV7-9 14 CASSSSTSFGIQYF
TRBV3-1/TRBV3-2 17 CASSQVWDRGLPKPQYF
TRBV24-1 16 CATSETTGTAQETQYF
TRBV5-1 17 CASSPRQGAATNEKLFF
TRBV24-1 14 CATSERGGANEQFF
TRBV28 14 CASSPGAMNTEAFF
TRBV19 14 CASRSHNPGSPLHF
TRBV7-9 17 CASSSRDRGRLGEKLFF
TRBV6-5 14 CASRATGGEQPQHF